A single sample gave rise to the 13 T cell receptor beta chains below, sequenced in a study of T-cell reconstitution after alpha-beta-depleted transplantation in children. This sample's TCRbeta library carried unique molecular identifier barcodes. TCRdb re-derived calls from the PCR reads in MiXCR, one entry per CDR3 protein. The table shows about 150,000 distinct CDR3 sequences, with 11% occurring only once. The material sequenced was PBMCs, taken before TCRalphabeta/CD19-depleted stem cell transplant. The receptors were gathered from a boy aged 2 to 10 with acute myeloid leukemia, due to receive a stem cell transplant.

This chain joins TRBV6-2 or TRBV6-3 and TRBJ1-5; D not resolved. V lost 0 bases to trimming and J lost 0 bases, with 6 bases between them. CDR3 length: 15 amino acids. CDR1 is MNHEY and CDR2 is SVGEGT in the germline V gene. CDR3 region: CASSYSLYSNQPQHF. The CDR3 DNA follows: TGTGCCAGCAGTTACTCCCTATATAGCAATCAGCCCCAGCATTTT.

The sample holds many counts of this clonotype. The chain has TRBV2 and TRBJ2-5; 7 nucleotides align to TRBD2. Trimming at V came to 7 bases and at J to 5 bases, leaving 13 bases not matched to a gene. Germline CDR1 and CDR2: SNHLY and FYNNEI. This CDR3 has 15 amino acids. The CDR3 DNA reads as TGTGCCAGCACTCAAGAGCAGTTGCGGGGGGAGACCCAGTACTTC. Translating it yields CASTQEQLRGETQYF.

This clonotype was seen ten or more times. CDR3 protein: CASSLFKAMNEKLFF. The CDR3 DNA reads as TGTGCCAGCAGCCTATTTAAAGCTATGAATGAAAAACTGTTTTTT. V gene TRBV5-4 combines with J gene TRBJ1-4; D uncertain. CDR3 length: 15 residues. Between the trimmed V and J ends, which lost 4 bases and 5 bases, there was a span of 15 bases. Germline V lookup: CDR1 SGHNT, CDR2 YYREEE (reference sequence).

This clonotype was counted ten times or more. The V and J genes are TRBV19 and TRBJ1-4; the match to TRBD1 covers 7 bases. The CDR3 loop spans 13 amino acids. Trimming cost V 9 bases and J 10 bases; bases outside gene matches: 11. CDR1 LNHDA and CDR2 SQIVND come from the germline V gene (reference sequence). The CDR3 protein is CASRDSGRGKLFF. The CDR3 DNA reads as TGTGCCAGCCGGGACAGCGGTAGGGGAAAACTGTTTTTT.

This clonotype was recorded many times. The chain is built from TRBV2 and TRBJ1-2; unclear D gene. V lost 4 bases and J lost 4, with 7 bases in between. The length of the CDR3 is 12 residues. Germline CDR1 SNHLY, CDR2 FYNNEI. The DNA of the CDR3 is TGTGCCAGCAGTGGTCAGGTCTATGGCTACACCTTC. Translation gives CASSGQVYGYTF.

Note on this clonotype: This may be a read error, as it is one base from a much larger clone. J is TRBJ2-5 and V is TRBV20-1, with TRBD2 matching over 7 bases. CDR3 size: 14 residues. The V gene's germline CDR1 is DFQATT and CDR2 SNEGSKA (reference sequence). CDR3: CSAGDGGGGETQYF. In nucleotides, the CDR3 is TGCAGTGCTGGAGATGGCGGGGGTGGGGAGACCCAGTACTTC.

The rearrangement links TRBV10-3 to TRBJ2-1, with D possibly matching TRBD2 (6 bases). The ends were cut back, 3 bases at V and 2 bases at J, with 8 bases in the middle. The CDR3 covers 14 residues. Germline loops: CDR1 ENHRY, CDR2 SYGVKD. The CDR3 is CAISDSGTYNEQFF. The CDR3 DNA reads TGTGCCATCAGTGATAGCGGAACCTACAATGAGCAGTTCTTC.

This clonotype was observed at least ten times. The V call is TRBV27, the J call TRBJ2-7; TRBD1 matches 7 bases. Trimming took 0 bases from V and 6 from J; bases not matched to a gene: 8. Germline CDR1 reads MNHEY; CDR2 reads SMNVEV (reference sequence). CDR3 length: 15 residues. DNA for the CDR3: TGTGCCAGCAGTTTATCCCCGACAGGGCGAGGCGAGCAGTACTTC. Its translation: CASSLSPTGRGEQYF.

This clonotype was seen once. The chain combines TRBV24-1 with TRBJ2-3; D is ambiguous. CDR3 length: 11 residues. Germline V gives CDR1 KGHDR, CDR2 SFDVKD. V lost 7 bases to trimming and J lost 3 bases, with 4 bases between them. The CDR3 sequence is CATSATDTQYF. The CDR3 nucleotides are TGTGCCACCAGCGCAACAGATACGCAGTATTTT.

This clonotype showed up many times. The rearrangement uses TRBV5-1 and TRBJ1-1; 7 bases are shared with TRBD1. The CDR3 is 15 residues long. Germline lookup yields CDR1 SGHRS and CDR2 YFSETQ. J lost 1 base, V lost 2 bases, and 5 bases had no gene match. The CDR3 spells CASSFGGTANTEAFF. CDR3 DNA: TGCGCCAGCAGCTTTGGTGGGACAGCGAACACTGAAGCTTTCTTT.

This clonotype was seen at least ten times. The chain employs TRBV5-1 and TRBJ1-6, with D maybe TRBD1 (6 bases). This CDR3 spans 19 amino acids. Trimming took off 2 bases at V and 4 bases at J, with 22 bases between the two ends. Germline loops: CDR1 SGHRS, CDR2 YFSETQ. The CDR3 sequence is CASSFNPLMSRGYNSPLHF. CDR3 in DNA: TGCGCCAGCAGCTTTAACCCTCTGATGTCCAGGGGATATAATTCACCCCTCCACTTT.

Many counts were recorded for this clonotype. The chain joins TRBV5-1 to TRBJ2-1, with 8 nucleotides matching TRBD2. CDR3 length equals 15 residues. Germline CDR1 and CDR2: SGHRS and YFSETQ. Trimming removed 4 bases from V and 4 bases from J; junction bases left unmatched: 7. The CDR3 DNA follows: TGCGCCAGCAGCGAGCGGGAGATAGGGTACAATGAGCAGTTCTTC. The encoded protein is CASSEREIGYNEQFF.

Many counts were recorded for this clonotype. The chain combines TRBV12-3 or TRBV12-4 with TRBJ1-1, with D unresolved. The length of the CDR3 is 14 residues. Trimming removed 3 bases from V and 5 bases from J, with 13 bases in between. The CDR3 nucleotides read TGTGCCAGCAGTTTCCGGTCACCGAGGACTGAAGCTTTCTTT. This sequence encodes CASSFRSPRTEAFF.